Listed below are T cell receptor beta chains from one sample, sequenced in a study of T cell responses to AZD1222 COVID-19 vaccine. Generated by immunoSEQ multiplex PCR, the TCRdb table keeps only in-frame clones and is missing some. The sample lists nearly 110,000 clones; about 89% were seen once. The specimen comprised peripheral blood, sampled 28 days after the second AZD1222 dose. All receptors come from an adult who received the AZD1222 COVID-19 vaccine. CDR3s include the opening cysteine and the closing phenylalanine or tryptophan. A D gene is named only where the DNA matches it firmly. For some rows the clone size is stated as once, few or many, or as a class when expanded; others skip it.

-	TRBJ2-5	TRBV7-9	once	CASSSSGILGQETQYF	TGTGCCAGCAGCTCTTCTGGGATTCTTGGGCAAGAGACCCAGTACTTC
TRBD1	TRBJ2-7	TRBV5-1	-	CASSVTGSVYEQYF	TGCGCCAGCAGCGTGACAGGGTCTGTCTACGAGCAGTACTTC
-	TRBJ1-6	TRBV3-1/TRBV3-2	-	CASSVAGTSNSPLHF	TGTGCCAGCAGCGTGGCCGGGACCTCAAATTCACCCCTCCACTTT
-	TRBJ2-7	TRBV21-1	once	CARAPSVLTYEQYF	TGTGCCAGGGCCCCGTCAGTTCTTACCTACGAGCAGTACTTC
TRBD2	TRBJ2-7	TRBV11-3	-	CASSPISGANGYEQYF	TGTGCCAGCAGCCCCATAAGCGGGGCGAACGGATACGAGCAGTACTTC
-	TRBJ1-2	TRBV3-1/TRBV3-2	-	CASSQEREGNYGYTF	TGTGCCAGCAGCCAAGAGCGAGAGGGGAACTATGGCTACACCTTC
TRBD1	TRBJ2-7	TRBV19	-	CASSTRTGGYEQYF	TGTGCCAGTAGTACTCGGACAGGGGGCTACGAGCAGTACTTC
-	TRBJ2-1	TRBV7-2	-	CASSLVSGLFF	TGTGCCAGCAGCTTAGTTAGCGGTTTGTTCTTC
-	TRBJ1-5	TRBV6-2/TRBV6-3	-	CASSTPFTGHQPQHF	TGTGCCAGCAGTACTCCTTTTACCGGTCATCAGCCCCAGCATTTT
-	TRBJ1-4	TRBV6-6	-	CASSYDSWATNEKLFF	TGTGCCAGCAGTTACGACTCTTGGGCCACTAATGAAAAACTGTTTTTT
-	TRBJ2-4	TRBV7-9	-	CASSLAWTEDIQYF	TGTGCCAGCAGCTTAGCGTGGACAGAGGACATTCAGTACTTC
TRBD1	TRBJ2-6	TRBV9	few	CASSARQGRIPGANVLTF	TGTGCCAGCAGCGCCCGACAGGGGCGCATCCCTGGGGCCAACGTCCTGACTTTC
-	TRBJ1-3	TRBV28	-	CASSFGLSSGNTIYF	TGTGCCAGCAGTTTCGGCCTTAGCTCTGGAAACACCATATATTTT
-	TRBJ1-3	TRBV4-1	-	CASSSASSGNTIYF	TGCGCCAGCAGCTCCGCCTCCTCTGGAAACACCATATATTTT
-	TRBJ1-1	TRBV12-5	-	CASGLSGAAEAFF	TGTGCTAGTGGTTTATCAGGGGCTGCTGAAGCTTTCTTT
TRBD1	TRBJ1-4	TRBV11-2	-	CASSPETGGLRKLFF	TGTGCCAGCAGCCCTGAGACAGGGGGACTTCGAAAACTGTTTTTT
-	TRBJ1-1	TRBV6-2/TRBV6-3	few	CASSLATAIEAFF	TGTGCCAGCAGTCTAGCGACAGCCATTGAAGCTTTCTTT
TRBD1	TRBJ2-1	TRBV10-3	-	CATLPGTVGNEQFF	TGTGCCACCCTCCCCGGGACAGTAGGCAATGAGCAGTTCTTC
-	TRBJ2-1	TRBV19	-	CASSSPGSRRTYNEQFF	TGTGCCAGTAGCTCCCCCGGGAGCCGGAGGACCTACAATGAGCAGTTCTTC
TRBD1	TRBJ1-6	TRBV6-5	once	CASRTAGTGNSPLHF	TGTGCCAGCAGGACCGCAGGGACAGGGAATTCACCCCTCCACTTT
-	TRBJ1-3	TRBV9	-	CASSASRSSGNTIYF	TGTGCCAGCAGCGCGAGCAGGAGCTCTGGAAACACCATATATTTT
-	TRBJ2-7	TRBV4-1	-	CASSRTLLVDSVTYEQYF	TGCGCCAGCAGCCGGACCCTGCTAGTGGATTCGGTAACCTACGAGCAGTACTTC
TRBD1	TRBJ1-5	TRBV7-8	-	CASSLQGGFNQPQHF	TGTGCCAGCAGCTTACAAGGGGGCTTCAATCAGCCCCAGCATTTT
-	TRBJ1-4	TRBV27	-	CASSLARNEKLFF	TGTGCCAGCAGTTTGGCCCGTAATGAAAAACTGTTTTTT
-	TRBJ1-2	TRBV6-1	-	CASSGIPGPTPNYGYTF	TGTGCCAGCAGTGGAATTCCGGGACCGACTCCTAACTATGGCTACACCTTC